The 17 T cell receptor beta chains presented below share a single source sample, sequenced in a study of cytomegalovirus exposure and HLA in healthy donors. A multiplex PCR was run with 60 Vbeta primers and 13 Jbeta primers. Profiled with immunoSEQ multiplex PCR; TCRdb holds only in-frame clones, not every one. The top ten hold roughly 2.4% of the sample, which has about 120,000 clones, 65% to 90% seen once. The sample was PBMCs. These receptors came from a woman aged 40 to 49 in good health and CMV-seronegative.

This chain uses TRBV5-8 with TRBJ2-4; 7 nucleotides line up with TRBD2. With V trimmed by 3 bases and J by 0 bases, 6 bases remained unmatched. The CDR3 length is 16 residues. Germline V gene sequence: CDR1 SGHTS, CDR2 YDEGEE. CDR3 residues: CASSYTSELAKNIQYF. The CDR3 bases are TGTGCCAGCAGCTACACTAGCGAACTAGCCAAAAACATTCAGTACTTC.

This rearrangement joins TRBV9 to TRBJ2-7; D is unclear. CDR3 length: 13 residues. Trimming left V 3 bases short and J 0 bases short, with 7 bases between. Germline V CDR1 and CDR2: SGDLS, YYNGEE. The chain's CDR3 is CASSATPSYEQYF. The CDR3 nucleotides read TGTGCCAGCAGCGCGACACCCTCCTACGAGCAGTACTTC.

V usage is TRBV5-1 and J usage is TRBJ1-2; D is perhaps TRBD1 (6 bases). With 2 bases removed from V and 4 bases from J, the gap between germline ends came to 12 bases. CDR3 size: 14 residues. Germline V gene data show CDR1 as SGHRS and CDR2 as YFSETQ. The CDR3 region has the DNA TGCGCCAGCAGCTTCCCAGGGGATAGCTATGGCTACACCTTC. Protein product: CASSFPGDSYGYTF. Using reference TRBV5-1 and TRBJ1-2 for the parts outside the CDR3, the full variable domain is KAGVTQTPRYLIKTRGQQVTLSCSPISGHRSVSWYQQTPGQGLQFLFEYFSETQRNKGNFPGRFSGRQFSNSRSEMNVSTLELGDSALYLCASSFPGDSYGYTFGSGTRLTVV.

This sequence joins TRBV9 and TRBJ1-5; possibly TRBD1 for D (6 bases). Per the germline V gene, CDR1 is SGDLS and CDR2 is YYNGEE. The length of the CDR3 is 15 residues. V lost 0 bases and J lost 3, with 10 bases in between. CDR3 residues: CASSVEGGANQPQHF. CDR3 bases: TGTGCCAGCAGCGTAGAAGGGGGGGCCAATCAGCCCCAGCATTTT.

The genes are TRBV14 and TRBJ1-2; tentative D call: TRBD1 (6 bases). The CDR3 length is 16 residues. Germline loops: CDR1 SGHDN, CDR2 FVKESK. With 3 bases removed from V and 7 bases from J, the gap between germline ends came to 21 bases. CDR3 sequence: CASSQARDIPYSGYTF. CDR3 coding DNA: TGTGCCAGCAGCCAGGCCAGGGACATACCCTACTCTGGCTACACCTTC.

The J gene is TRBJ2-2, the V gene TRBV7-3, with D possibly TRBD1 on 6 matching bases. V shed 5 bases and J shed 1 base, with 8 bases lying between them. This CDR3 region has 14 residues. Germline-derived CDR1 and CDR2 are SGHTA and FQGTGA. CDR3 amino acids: CASSLGGNTGELFF. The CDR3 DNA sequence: TGTGCCAGCAGCCTAGGGGGGAACACCGGGGAGCTGTTTTTT.

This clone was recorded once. CDR3 bases: TGCGCCAGCAGCTCACGACAGGACCTCTATGGCTACACCTTC. The encoded protein is CASSSRQDLYGYTF. The chain carries TRBV5-1 and TRBJ1-2; D perhaps matches TRBD1 (6 bases). The CDR3 sequence is 14 residues long. V lost 3 bases to trimming and J lost 4 bases, with 13 bases between them. From germline, CDR1 is SGHRS and CDR2 YFSETQ.

The CDR3 DNA follows: TGTGCCAGCAGCTTAATCGGGTTGACTAGCGGGGGGAGGGAGCAGTTCTTC. Its protein product is CASSLIGLTSGGREQFF. The gene calls are TRBV7-3 and TRBJ2-1, with 13 bases aligning to TRBD2. Per the germline V gene, CDR1 is SGHTA and CDR2 is FQGTGA. J was trimmed by 10 bases and V by 1 base; bases with no gene match: 10. The CDR3 is 17 residues long.

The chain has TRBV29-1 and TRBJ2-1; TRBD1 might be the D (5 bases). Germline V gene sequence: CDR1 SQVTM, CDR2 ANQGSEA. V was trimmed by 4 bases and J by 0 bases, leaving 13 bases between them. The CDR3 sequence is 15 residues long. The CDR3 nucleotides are TGCAGCGTTGGCCCCAGGACAAGCTCCTACAATGAGCAGTTCTTC. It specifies CSVGPRTSSYNEQFF.

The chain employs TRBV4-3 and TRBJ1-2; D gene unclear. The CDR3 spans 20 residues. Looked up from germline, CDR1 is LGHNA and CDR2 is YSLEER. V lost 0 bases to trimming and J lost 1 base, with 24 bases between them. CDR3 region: CASSQEWRLTPSTLNYGYTF. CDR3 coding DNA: TGCGCCAGCAGCCAAGAATGGCGGTTGACCCCGTCCACCCTTAACTATGGCTACACCTTC.

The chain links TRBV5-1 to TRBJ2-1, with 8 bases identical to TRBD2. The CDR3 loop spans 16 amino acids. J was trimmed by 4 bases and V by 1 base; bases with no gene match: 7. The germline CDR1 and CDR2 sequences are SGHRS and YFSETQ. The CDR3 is CASSLRAGGLYNEQFF. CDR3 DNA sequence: TGCGCCAGCAGCTTGCGCGCGGGGGGCCTGTACAATGAGCAGTTCTTC.

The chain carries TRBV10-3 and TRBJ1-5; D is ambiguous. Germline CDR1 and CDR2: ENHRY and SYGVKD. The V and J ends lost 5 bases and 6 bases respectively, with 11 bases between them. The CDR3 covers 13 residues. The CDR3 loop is CAISQQTGQPQHF. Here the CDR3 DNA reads TGTGCCATCAGTCAACAAACGGGTCAGCCCCAGCATTTT.

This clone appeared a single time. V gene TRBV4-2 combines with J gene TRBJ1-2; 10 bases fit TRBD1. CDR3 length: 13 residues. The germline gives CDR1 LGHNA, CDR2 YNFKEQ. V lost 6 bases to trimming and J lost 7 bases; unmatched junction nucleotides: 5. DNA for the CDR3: TGTGCCAGCAGTCGGGACAGGGGTTTTGGCTACACCTTC. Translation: CASSRDRGFGYTF.

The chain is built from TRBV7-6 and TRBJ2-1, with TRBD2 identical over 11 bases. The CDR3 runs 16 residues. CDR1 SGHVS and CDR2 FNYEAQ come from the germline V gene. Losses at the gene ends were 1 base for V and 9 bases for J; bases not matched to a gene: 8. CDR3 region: CASSLVTSGSFGEQFF. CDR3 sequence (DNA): TGTGCCAGCAGCTTAGTTACTAGCGGGAGTTTCGGTGAGCAGTTCTTC.

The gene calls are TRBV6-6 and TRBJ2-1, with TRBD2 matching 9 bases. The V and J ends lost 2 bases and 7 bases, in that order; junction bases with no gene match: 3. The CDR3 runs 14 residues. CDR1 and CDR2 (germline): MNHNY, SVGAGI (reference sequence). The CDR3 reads CASSYQREENEQFF. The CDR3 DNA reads TGTGCCAGCAGTTACCAGCGGGAGGAGAATGAGCAGTTCTTC.

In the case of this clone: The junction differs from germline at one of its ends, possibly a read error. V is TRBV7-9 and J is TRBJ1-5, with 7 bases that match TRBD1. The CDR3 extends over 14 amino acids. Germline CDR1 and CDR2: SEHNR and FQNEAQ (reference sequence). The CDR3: CSSQPDRDNQPQHF. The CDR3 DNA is TGTTCCAGCCAACCCGACAGGGACAATCAGCCCCAGCATTTT.

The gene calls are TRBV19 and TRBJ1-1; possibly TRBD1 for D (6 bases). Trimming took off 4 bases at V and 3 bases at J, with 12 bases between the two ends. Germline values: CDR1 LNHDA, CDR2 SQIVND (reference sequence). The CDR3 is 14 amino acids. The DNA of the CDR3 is TGTGCCAGTAGTAGCGACAGGAGATACACTGAAGCTTTCTTT. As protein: CASSSDRRYTEAFF.